The present entry profiles one T cell receptor (beta chain) with its context. In terms of age and location, participants ranged from roughly 18 to 90 years and lived in about two dozen US areas. The data belong to a study of blood T cell repertoires in COVID-19. Study-wide background: Sources were T cells, B-cell-depleted T cells, or PBMCs; the material itself was cDNA or gDNA.

Germline V gives CDR1 SGHAT, CDR2 FQDESV (reference sequence). The CDR3 has 16 residues. Trimming pared 5 bases from V and 0 bases from J, leaving 16 bases between. As handled by the study authors: By means of reference gene primer amplification, nucleated cell counts were estimated. Some clones are missing from TCRdb's copy, which holds only in-frame ones; the method was immunoSEQ multiplex PCR. Clonal size and the V and J genes are those of that table, whereas D and trimming came from the DNA. This table has a few hundred thousand clones, about 81% appearing once. This TCR derives from a man aged 30 to 45 with acute COVID-19. Sequencing was carried out using PBMCs or T cells enriched from blood (not recorded which). V is TRBV11-1 and J is TRBJ1-1; a possible D gene is TRBD1 (5 bases). The CDR3 here is CASSPRIRGLNTEAFF. The CDR3 nucleotides are TGTGCCAGCAGCCCCCGCATTAGGGGCCTGAACACTGAAGCTTTCTTT.